Listed below are T cell receptor beta chains from one sample, sequenced in a study of cytomegalovirus exposure and HLA in healthy donors. Measured with immunoSEQ multiplex PCR; TCRdb has only the in-frame clones, and not every one. The sample records roughly 86,000 clones, around two thirds being singletons. The specimen was PBMCs. Receptor source: a man aged 30-40 years in good health and CMV-seronegative. CDR3s include the opening cysteine and the closing phenylalanine or tryptophan. A D gene is named only where the DNA matches it firmly. Clone size is shown for a subset of rows, as once, few, many or a class of expanded clone.

clone_size	d_call	v_call	cdr3_length	j_call	cdr3_aa	cdr3_nt
once	TRBD1	TRBV7-8	16	TRBJ2-4	CASSTGQGVTKNIQYF	TGTGCCAGCAGCACAGGACAGGGAGTGACCAAAAACATTCAGTACTTC
NA	NA	TRBV19	14	TRBJ1-2	CASSIADSPNGYTF	TGTGCCAGTAGTATTGCCGACAGTCCGAATGGCTACACCTTC
few	NA	TRBV5-1	11	TRBJ1-1	CASRTGTEAFF	TGCGCCAGCAGAACCGGGACTGAAGCTTTCTTT
NA	NA	TRBV7-9	16	TRBJ2-7	CASSLPLDRSTYEQYF	TGTGCCAGCAGCTTACCATTGGACAGAAGTACCTACGAGCAGTACTTC
NA	TRBD1	TRBV10-3	15	TRBJ2-7	CAIRNPRDSSYEQYF	TGTGCCATCAGGAACCCCCGGGACAGCTCCTACGAGCAGTACTTC
few	NA	TRBV7-3	16	TRBJ1-1	CASSLLPAGSNTEAFF	TGTGCCAGCAGCTTATTGCCCGCGGGGTCTAACACTGAAGCTTTCTTT
few	NA	TRBV5-5	16	TRBJ1-3	CASSSRGGFSGNTIYF	TGTGCCAGCAGCTCACGGGGTGGATTCTCTGGAAACACCATATATTTT
few	NA	TRBV29-1	15	TRBJ1-1	CSVEGFGRGRTEAFF	TGCAGCGTTGAAGGTTTTGGCAGGGGAAGGACTGAAGCTTTCTTT
NA	NA	TRBV27	18	TRBJ2-6	CASSLSGRPSSGANVLTF	TGTGCCAGCAGTTTATCGGGCAGGCCGAGCTCTGGGGCCAACGTCCTGACTTTC
NA	TRBD1	TRBV7-4	15	TRBJ1-5	CASSSGSGGGQPQHF	TGTGCCAGCAGTTCCGGTTCAGGGGGCGGTCAGCCCCAGCATTTT
NA	NA	TRBV28	18	TRBJ1-5	CASSSPHFDRYSNQPQHF	TGTGCCAGCAGTTCTCCCCATTTCGACAGATATAGCAATCAGCCCCAGCATTTT
NA	TRBD2	TRBV25-1	13	TRBJ2-7	CASKRGSSYEQYF	TGTGCCAGTAAGCGGGGAAGCTCCTACGAGCAGTACTTC
once	TRBD2	TRBV6-6	13	TRBJ2-1	CASLAGGRYEQFF	TGTGCCAGTCTAGCGGGAGGGAGGTATGAGCAGTTCTTC
NA	TRBD2	TRBV9	15	TRBJ2-5	CASSVTGLATETQYF	TGTGCCAGCAGCGTAACGGGACTAGCGACAGAGACCCAGTACTTC
NA	NA	TRBV14	16	TRBJ2-3	CASSQEWQGSTDTQYF	TGTGCCAGCAGCCAAGAATGGCAGGGGAGCACAGATACGCAGTATTTT
NA	NA	TRBV30	16	TRBJ2-2	CAWSVAQEANTGELFF	TGTGCCTGGAGTGTAGCCCAGGAGGCGAACACCGGGGAGCTGTTTTTT
NA	TRBD2	TRBV7-6	18	TRBJ2-3	CASSSSGAGGPSTDTQYF	TGTGCCAGCAGCTCTTCGGGGGCGGGGGGACCTAGCACAGATACGCAGTATTTT
NA	NA	TRBV5-5	16	TRBJ1-5	CANTPGEGYSNQPQHF	TGTGCCAACACCCCTGGGGAGGGCTATAGCAATCAGCCCCAGCATTTT
NA	TRBD1	TRBV10-1	15	TRBJ1-1	CASSVQRTGYTEAFF	TGCGCCAGCAGCGTCCAGAGGACAGGCTACACTGAAGCTTTCTTT
few	TRBD2	TRBV6-1	13	TRBJ2-7	CASSLAGVYEQYF	TGTGCCAGCAGTCTAGCGGGAGTCTACGAGCAGTACTTC
NA	NA	TRBV5-5	19	TRBJ2-3	CASSLEVIGSFSRGDTQYF	TGTGCCAGCAGCTTGGAGGTTATCGGGAGTTTCTCAAGGGGAGATACGCAGTATTTT
NA	NA	TRBV18	15	TRBJ2-7	CASSLPGLGSYEQYF	TGTGCCAGCTCACTACCGGGACTGGGATCCTACGAGCAGTACTTC
NA	NA	TRBV2	17	TRBJ2-7	CASPITISGRNSYEQYF	TGTGCCAGCCCAATAACGATCTCAGGGAGGAACTCCTACGAGCAGTACTTC
NA	NA	TRBV10-2	18	TRBJ2-7	CASSGPMKWEDKSYEQYF	TGCGCCAGCAGTGGCCCCATGAAGTGGGAGGATAAATCTTACGAGCAGTACTTC
NA	NA	TRBV6-6	14	TRBJ1-2	CASTDLVTGSGYTF	TGTGCCAGCACAGACCTGGTTACAGGGTCAGGCTACACCTTC
NA	TRBD1	TRBV19	15	TRBJ1-1	CASSIVTGGSPEAFF	TGTGCCAGTAGTATAGTTACAGGGGGGTCCCCTGAAGCTTTCTTT
few	NA	TRBV6-5	15	TRBJ2-2	CASSSQGGNTGELFF	TGTGCCAGCAGTTCCCAGGGGGGTAACACCGGGGAGCTGTTTTTT
NA	TRBD1	TRBV10-3	14	TRBJ2-7	CAINDGTGAYEQYF	TGTGCCATCAATGATGGGACAGGGGCCTACGAGCAGTACTTC
few	NA	TRBV5-1	12	TRBJ2-7	CASSFPSPEQYF	TGCGCCAGCAGCTTCCCCAGTCCCGAGCAGTACTTC
NA	TRBD1	TRBV9	14	TRBJ1-4	CASSGGQVDEKLFF	TGTGCCAGCAGCGGAGGACAGGTGGATGAAAAACTGTTTTTT
NA	NA	TRBV25-1	12	TRBJ2-7	CASTTSRYEQYF	TGTGCCAGCACAACTTCTCGGTACGAGCAGTACTTC
once	NA	TRBV27	17	TRBJ2-1	CASSTGLYPRSYNEQFF	TGTGCCAGCAGTACAGGCCTTTACCCCCGCTCCTACAATGAGCAGTTCTTC
NA	NA	TRBV18	15	TRBJ1-1	CASSPLQAMNTEAFF	TGTGCCAGCTCACCGCTACAGGCGATGAACACTGAAGCTTTCTTT
NA	NA	TRBV5-6	14	TRBJ2-7	CASSPEIGVYEQYF	TGTGCCAGCAGCCCCGAGATCGGGGTCTACGAGCAGTACTTC
NA	NA	TRBV27	18	TRBJ2-6	CASSTGDFPSSGANVLTF	TGTGCCAGCAGTACCGGGGACTTCCCCTCCTCTGGGGCCAACGTCCTGACTTTC
NA	TRBD2	TRBV7-3	12	TRBJ2-1	CASSSSGNEQFF	TGTGCCAGCAGCTCTAGCGGGAATGAGCAGTTCTTC
NA	NA	TRBV28	14	TRBJ2-7	CASSLDSFSYEQYF	TGTGCCAGCAGTTTGGACAGCTTTTCCTACGAGCAGTACTTC
NA	TRBD1	TRBV27	13	TRBJ1-1	CASSLDRGFEAFF	TGTGCCAGCAGTTTAGACAGGGGTTTTGAAGCTTTCTTT
few	NA	TRBV6-6	15	TRBJ2-5	CASSYSRQGQETQYF	TGTGCCAGCAGTTACTCGAGGCAGGGCCAAGAGACCCAGTACTTC
NA	TRBD1	TRBV18	13	TRBJ1-2	CASSSGTGDGYTF	TGTGCCAGCTCGTCCGGGACAGGGGACGGCTACACCTTC
NA	TRBD1	TRBV19	16	TRBJ2-7	CASSSLPGQGAYEQYF	TGTGCCAGTAGTAGCCTCCCGGGACAGGGGGCCTACGAGCAGTACTTC
NA	NA	TRBV4-2	15	TRBJ2-7	CASSQERAASYEQYF	TGTGCCAGCAGCCAAGAGAGGGCCGCAAGCTACGAGCAGTACTTC
once	TRBD2	TRBV18	14	TRBJ2-2	CASSSGANTGELFF	TGTGCCAGCTCTAGCGGGGCGAACACCGGGGAGCTGTTTTTT
NA	TRBD1	TRBV5-1	15	TRBJ1-1	CASSYGRTGGSEAFF	TGCGCCAGCAGCTATGGCAGGACAGGGGGCTCCGAAGCTTTCTTT
NA	NA	TRBV27	15	TRBJ1-6	CASQTLVQGRSPLHF	TGTGCCAGCCAGACTTTGGTTCAGGGGCGTTCACCCCTCCACTTT
NA	TRBD1	TRBV7-3	16	TRBJ2-3	CASSFVAGGLADTQYF	TGCGCCAGCAGCTTTGTAGCAGGGGGTTTGGCAGATACGCAGTATTTT
NA	NA	TRBV4-2	12	TRBJ2-3	CASSQGRDTQYF	TGTGCCAGCAGCCAAGGGAGGGATACGCAGTATTTT
NA	TRBD2	TRBV9	17	TRBJ2-1	CASSGGLAGGSPWEQFF	TGTGCCAGCAGCGGGGGACTAGCGGGAGGGAGCCCCTGGGAGCAGTTCTTC
few	TRBD1	TRBV28	14	TRBJ2-1	CASSPRTGWGEQFF	TGTGCCAGCAGTCCCCGGACAGGGTGGGGTGAGCAGTTCTTC
few	NA	TRBV10-3	15	TRBJ2-1	CAISEPTQGLNEQFF	TGTGCCATCAGTGAGCCAACTCAGGGGCTGAATGAGCAGTTCTTC
NA	NA	TRBV4-3	15	TRBJ2-2	CASSRYRTVTGELFF	TGCGCCAGCAGCCGGTATAGGACAGTCACCGGGGAGCTGTTTTTT
medium-sized	TRBD2	TRBV6-4	15	TRBJ2-1	CASSDSTSGSNEQFF	TGTGCCAGCAGTGACTCGACTAGCGGGAGCAATGAGCAGTTCTTC
NA	TRBD2	TRBV4-3	18	TRBJ2-2	CASSQVASGGSQAGELFF	TGCGCCAGCAGCCAAGTGGCTAGCGGGGGGTCCCAGGCCGGGGAGCTGTTTTTT
NA	NA	TRBV5-6	18	TRBJ2-2	CASSLEADTGLNTGELFF	TGTGCCAGCAGCTTGGAAGCGGACACGGGACTCAACACCGGGGAGCTGTTTTTT
NA	TRBD2	TRBV13	17	TRBJ2-2	CASSGWGLADNTGELFF	TGTGCCAGCAGCGGTTGGGGACTAGCGGATAACACCGGGGAGCTGTTTTTT
NA	NA	TRBV6-4	13	TRBJ2-3	CASSRTETDTQYF	TGTGCCAGCAGTAGGACAGAAACAGATACGCAGTATTTT
few	TRBD2	TRBV5-1	16	TRBJ2-2	CASSLASGVSTGELFF	TGCGCCAGCAGCTTGGCCAGCGGGGTCAGCACCGGGGAGCTGTTTTTT
NA	NA	TRBV2	16	TRBJ2-4	CASSVDSRLAKNIQYF	TGTGCCAGCAGTGTAGACAGTCGCCTAGCCAAAAACATTCAGTACTTC
once	TRBD2	TRBV29-1	15	TRBJ2-1	CSVERPRGAYNEQFF	TGCAGCGTTGAACGCCCCCGGGGGGCCTACAATGAGCAGTTCTTC
few	TRBD1	TRBV30	14	TRBJ2-7	CAWSIGTGGSEQYF	TGTGCCTGGAGTATCGGGACAGGGGGCTCCGAGCAGTACTTC